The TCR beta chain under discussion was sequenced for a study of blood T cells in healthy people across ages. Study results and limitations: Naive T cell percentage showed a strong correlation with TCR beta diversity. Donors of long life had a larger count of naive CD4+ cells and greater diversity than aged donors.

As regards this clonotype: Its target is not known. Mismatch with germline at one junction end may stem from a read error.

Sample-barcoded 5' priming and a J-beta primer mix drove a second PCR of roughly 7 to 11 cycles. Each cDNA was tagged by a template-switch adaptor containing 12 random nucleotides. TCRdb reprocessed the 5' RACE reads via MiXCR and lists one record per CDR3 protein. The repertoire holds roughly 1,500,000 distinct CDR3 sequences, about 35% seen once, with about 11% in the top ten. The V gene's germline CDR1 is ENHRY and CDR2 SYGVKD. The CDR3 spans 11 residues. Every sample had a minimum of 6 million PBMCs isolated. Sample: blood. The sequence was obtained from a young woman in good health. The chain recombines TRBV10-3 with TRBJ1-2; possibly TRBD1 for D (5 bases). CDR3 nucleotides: TGTGCCACCAGTGTGGCAGGGGGCTACACCTTC. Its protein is CATSVAGGYTF.